Each of the 24 T cell receptor beta chains below was sequenced from the same sample in a study of cytomegalovirus exposure and HLA in healthy donors. Measured with immunoSEQ multiplex PCR; TCRdb has only the in-frame clones, and not every one. The sample holds 150,000 to 200,000 clones, 86% seen once. The sample was PBMCs. These receptors were obtained from a woman in her twenties or thirties in good health and CMV-seronegative.

The chain joins TRBV5-1 to TRBJ2-1, with 8 bases that match TRBD2. The CDR3 extends over 18 amino acids. CDR1 SGHRS and CDR2 YFSETQ come from the germline V gene. The ends lost 3 bases at V and 9 bases at J; junction bases unmatched: 20. CDR3 bases: TGCGCCAGCAGCTACGCTCCGAGCGGGAGTGAGAGAGTCGGTGAGCAGTTCTTC. Translated, it gives CASSYAPSGSERVGEQFF.

This rearrangement joins TRBV11-2 to TRBJ1-5; D unclear. The CDR3 extends over 13 amino acids. CDR1 and CDR2 from the germline V gene are SGHAT and FQNNGV. The V and J ends lost 2 bases and 1 base respectively, with 3 bases between them. CDR3 sequence (DNA): TGTGCCAGCAGCTTATCGAGCAATCAGCCCCAGCATTTT. As protein: CASSLSSNQPQHF. Full variable domain (rest looked up from reference TRBV11-2 and TRBJ1-5): EAGVAQSPRYKIIEKRQSVAFWCNPISGHATLYWYQQILGQGPKLLIQFQNNGVVDDSQLPKDRFSAERLKGVDSTLKIQPAKLEDSAVYLCASSLSSNQPQHFGDGTRLSIL.

The V gene is TRBV30, the J gene TRBJ1-2; unclear D gene. The CDR3 covers 13 residues. The germline V gene has CDR1 GTSNPN and CDR2 SVGIG (reference sequence). V lost 0 bases and J 8 bases, leaving 13 bases between the germline ends. The CDR3 is CAWSVTASGGYTF. As DNA, the CDR3 is TGTGCCTGGAGTGTTACAGCCTCGGGCGGCTACACCTTC. The entire variable domain, with the rest obtained from reference TRBV30 and TRBJ1-2, is as follows: SQTIHQWPATLVQPVGSPLSLECTVEGTSNPNLYWYRQAAGRGLQLLFYSVGIGQISSEVPQNLSASRPQDRQFILSSKKLLLSDSGFYLCAWSVTASGGYTFGSGTRLTVV.

This chain uses TRBV7-2 with TRBJ1-2; D is possibly TRBD1 (6 bases). The V and J ends lost 5 bases and 7 bases respectively, with 20 bases between them. Per germline, CDR1 SGHTA and CDR2 FQGNSA. The CDR3 spans 15 residues. Here the CDR3 reads CASSVDRLAARGYTF. CDR3 DNA sequence: TGTGCCAGCAGCGTCGACAGGCTAGCGGCTCGTGGCTACACCTTC.

V usage is TRBV2 and J usage is TRBJ2-3; D gene uncertain. The CDR3 has 12 residues. CDR1 is SNHLY and CDR2 is FYNNEI in the germline V gene. V gave up 11 bases and J gave up 6 bases, with 15 bases separating them. In DNA, the CDR3 is TGTGCCTCGGTAGTGGCGGTGGATACGCAGTATTTT. This translates into CASVVAVDTQYF.

This clone was observed a few times. The chain links TRBV10-1 to TRBJ2-7; D is undetermined. V was trimmed by 8 bases and J by 2 bases, leaving 16 bases between them. Germline values: CDR1 WNHNN, CDR2 SYGVQD (reference sequence). The CDR3 runs 14 residues. The DNA for the CDR3 is TGCGCCAGCGTCGGCAGGACGAGACCCTACGAGCAGTACTTC. It specifies CASVGRTRPYEQYF.

Only one count was recorded for this clone. The chain recombines TRBV29-1 with TRBJ2-3, with a possible D match to TRBD2 (5 bases). Trimming cost V 4 bases and J 5 bases, with 13 bases left between them. The CDR3 spans 13 residues. From germline, CDR1 is SQVTM and CDR2 ANQGSEA. The chain's CDR3 is CSVARAGIDTQYF. In nucleotides, the CDR3 is TGCAGCGTTGCGAGGGCCGGCATAGATACGCAGTATTTT.

In the case of this clone: Within the sample, other DNA sequences also encode this same CDR3. V usage is TRBV5-1 and J usage is TRBJ1-5; TRBD1 might be the D (6 bases). Germline-derived CDR1 and CDR2 are SGHRS and YFSETQ. The germline V and J ends were trimmed by 2 bases and 0 bases, with 9 bases remaining between them. The CDR3 has 15 residues. DNA for the CDR3: TGCGCCAGCAGCTTACAGGGATATAGCAATCAGCCCCAGCATTTT. This encodes CASSLQGYSNQPQHF.

The rearrangement uses TRBV7-2 and TRBJ2-7; 11 bases align to TRBD2. Germline V gives CDR1 SGHTA, CDR2 FQGNSA. The V segment lost 2 bases and the J segment 3 bases; nucleotides outside the gene matches: 3. The CDR3 consists of 15 residues. CDR3 sequence: CASSLILAGGYEQYF. As DNA, the CDR3 is TGTGCCAGCAGCTTAATCCTAGCGGGAGGCTACGAGCAGTACTTC.

The chain combines TRBV19 with TRBJ2-7, with D maybe TRBD1 (6 bases). Germline-derived CDR1 and CDR2 are LNHDA and SQIVND (reference sequence). The CDR3 extends over 13 amino acids. Trimming cost V 6 bases and J 5 bases, with 14 bases left between them. The CDR3 spells CASSYRVQDEQYF. The CDR3 nucleotides read TGTGCCAGTAGCTACAGGGTACAGGACGAGCAGTACTTC.

The rearrangement uses TRBV6-5 and TRBJ1-1; D call uncertain. Germline CDR1 reads MNHEY; CDR2 reads SVGAGI. This CDR3 contains 13 residues. Trimming took 5 bases from V and 6 from J, leaving 13 bases between them. The CDR3 region is CASSEGRRAEAFF. DNA of the CDR3: TGTGCCAGCAGTGAAGGGAGGAGGGCTGAAGCTTTCTTT.

This clone has a single count. At one end, the junction sequence differs from germline, possibly due to a read error. The V call is TRBV5-4, the J call TRBJ2-7; a weak D match, TRBD1 (5 bases). The CDR3 spans 12 residues. Germline values: CDR1 SGHNT, CDR2 YYREEE (reference sequence). The CDR3 spells CASSLFPGSLNF. The CDR3 DNA is TGTGCCAGCAGCTTGTTCCCAGGGTCCCTTAACTTC.

The chain couples TRBV7-9 to TRBJ1-1; 10 positions match TRBD1. The V segment lost 5 bases and the J segment 10 bases; nucleotides outside the gene matches: 7. This CDR3 is 13 amino acids long. CDR1 is SEHNR and CDR2 is FQNEAQ in the germline V gene (reference sequence). This CDR3 reads CASSEDRGSTAFF. CDR3 bases: TGTGCCAGCAGCGAGGACAGGGGGTCTACAGCTTTCTTT.

This chain links TRBV9 with TRBJ1-1; 8 bases are shared with TRBD1. V was pared by 2 bases and J by 0 bases, with 3 bases of the junction left unmatched. Germline lookup yields CDR1 SGDLS and CDR2 YYNGEE. The CDR3 extends over 15 amino acids. CDR3 DNA sequence: TGTGCCAGCAGCGTCACAGGGGGAATGAACACTGAAGCTTTCTTT. It yields the protein CASSVTGGMNTEAFF.

The chain is built from TRBV18 and TRBJ1-5, with a weak D call TRBD1 (5 bases). CDR3 size: 13 residues. Germline values: CDR1 KGHSH, CDR2 LQKENI. Deletions cut 3 bases from V and 7 bases from J, with 10 bases between. The CDR3 loop reads CASSPQRDQPQHF. As DNA, the CDR3 is TGTGCCAGCTCACCTCAAAGGGACCAGCCCCAGCATTTT.

V is TRBV4-3 and J is TRBJ1-1; 8 nucleotides line up with TRBD1. This CDR3 has 13 residues. With V trimmed by 2 bases and J by 5 bases, 1 base remained unmatched. The germline V gene encodes CDR1 LGHNA and CDR2 YSLEER. CDR3 residues: CASSQRTGTEAFF. CDR3 in DNA: TGCGCCAGCAGCCAAAGGACAGGGACTGAAGCTTTCTTT.

The chain couples TRBV7-2 to TRBJ2-3, with TRBD2 as a possible D gene (6 bases). The CDR3 is 14 residues long. Germline loops: CDR1 SGHTA, CDR2 FQGNSA. Trimming pared 5 bases from V and 8 bases from J, leaving 17 bases between. The CDR3 DNA is TGTGCCAGCAGCAACAGAGGGAGGTTGGGTACGCAGTATTTT. Translation: CASSNRGRLGTQYF. Variable domain in full (rest from reference TRBV7-2 and TRBJ2-3): GAGVSQSPSNKVTEKGKDVELRCDPISGHTALYWYRQSLGQGLEFLIYFQGNSAPDKSGLPSDRFSAERTGGSVSTLTIQRTQQEDSAVYLCASSNRGRLGTQYFGPGTRLTVL.

V gene TRBV28 combines with J gene TRBJ1-5; D is perhaps TRBD1 (5 bases). Per germline, CDR1 MDHEN and CDR2 SYDVKM. Trimming removed 6 bases at V and 5 bases at J, with 11 bases between. CDR3 length: 13 amino acids. The CDR3 nucleotides are TGTGCCAGCAGGCCGGGACCCTATCAGCCCCAGCATTTT. Amino acids: CASRPGPYQPQHF.

This rearrangement joins TRBV20-1 to TRBJ1-1; D is ambiguous. Germline loops: CDR1 DFQATT, CDR2 SNEGSKA (reference sequence). Deletions cut 3 bases from V and 10 bases from J, with 6 bases between. This CDR3 spans 9 amino acids. This CDR3 is CSASPPAFF. CDR3 nucleotides: TGCAGTGCTAGCCCCCCAGCTTTCTTT.

This chain uses TRBV29-1 with TRBJ2-2; 10 bases agree with TRBD1. The CDR3 runs 13 residues. Per the germline V gene, CDR1 is SQVTM and CDR2 is ANQGSEA. Trimming took 7 bases from V and 5 from J; bases not matched to a gene: 4. The CDR3 loop is CSARTGGTGELFF. The CDR3 coding sequence is TGCAGCGCAAGGACAGGGGGGACCGGGGAGCTGTTTTTT.

This clone was seen only once. This chain's CDR3 is CASTLGTGAGANVLTF. The CDR3 nucleotides are TGTGCCAGCACCTTAGGGACAGGGGCAGGGGCCAACGTCCTGACTTTC. J is TRBJ2-6 and V is TRBV6-6; TRBD1 agrees at 10 bases. The trim removed 7 bases at V and 4 bases at J, leaving 7 bases unmatched. The germline V gene has CDR1 MNHNY and CDR2 SVGAGI (reference sequence). The CDR3 loop spans 16 amino acids.

This clone was seen once. J is TRBJ1-3 and V is TRBV6-1; the match to TRBD1 covers 8 bases. Germline lookup yields CDR1 MNHNS and CDR2 SASEGT. This CDR3 has 14 amino acids. Unmatched junction bases numbered 6, after V lost 7 bases and J lost 4 bases. This CDR3 reads CASTWTGQGNTIYF. The CDR3 DNA reads as TGTGCCAGCACCTGGACAGGGCAAGGAAACACCATATATTTT.

This sequence joins TRBV15 and TRBJ2-3; 12 bases are a match to TRBD2. Looked up from germline, CDR1 is LNHNV and CDR2 is YYDKDF (reference sequence). CDR3 length: 16 residues. J was trimmed by 3 bases and V by 4 bases; bases with no gene match: 5. The CDR3 protein is CATSTGLAGRTDTQYF. The CDR3 DNA reads TGTGCCACCAGCACCGGACTAGCGGGGAGGACAGATACGCAGTATTTT. Full variable domain (remainder filled in from reference TRBV15 and TRBJ2-3): DAMVIQNPRYQVTQFGKPVTLSCSQTLNHNVMYWYQQKSSQAPKLLFHYYDKDFNNEADTPDNFQSRRPNTSFCFLDIRSPGLGDTAMYLCATSTGLAGRTDTQYFGPGTRLTVL.

The rearrangement joins TRBV14 to TRBJ1-3; the D is unclear. There are 15 residues in the CDR3. V dropped 0 bases and J dropped 3 bases, with 9 bases sitting between them. CDR1 and CDR2 from the germline V gene are SGHDN and FVKESK. CDR3 amino acids: CASSQDGGFGNTIYF. As DNA, the CDR3 is TGTGCCAGCAGCCAAGATGGAGGCTTTGGAAACACCATATATTTT.